This T cell receptor beta chain was recovered during a study of blood T cell repertoires in COVID-19. Study summary: Samples taken during acute and convalescent COVID-19 were collected in the United States, Italy and Spain. PBMCs, B-cell-depleted T cells, or T cells provided the cDNA or gDNA that made up the material.

Measured with immunoSEQ multiplex PCR; TCRdb has only the in-frame clones, and not every one. In the table there are some 70,000 clones, approximately 91% of which are singletons. Germline CDR1 reads SGHDT; CDR2 reads YYEEEE. V gave up 0 bases and J gave up 2 bases; unmatched junction bases: 6. The CDR3 totals 16 residues. The specimen sequenced was peripheral blood. This receptor was obtained from a man aged 65 to 79 with active or convalescent COVID-19. The gene calls are TRBV5-6 and TRBJ2-7, with 9 bases aligning to TRBD2. The chain's CDR3 is CASSLGGLAGPYEQYF. The DNA of the CDR3 is TGTGCCAGCAGCTTGGGGGGTCTAGCGGGGCCCTACGAGCAGTACTTC.